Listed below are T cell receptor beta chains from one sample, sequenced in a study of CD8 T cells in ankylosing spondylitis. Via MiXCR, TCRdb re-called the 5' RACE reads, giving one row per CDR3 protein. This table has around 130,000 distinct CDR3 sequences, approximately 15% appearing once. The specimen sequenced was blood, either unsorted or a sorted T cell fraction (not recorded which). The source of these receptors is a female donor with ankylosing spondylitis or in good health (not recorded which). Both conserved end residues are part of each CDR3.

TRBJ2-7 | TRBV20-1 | CSARGGQGDDEQYF
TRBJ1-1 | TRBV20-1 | CSAAIAVNTEAFF
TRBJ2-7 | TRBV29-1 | CSVESVSSYEQYF
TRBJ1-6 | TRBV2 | CASIRTGNNSPLHF
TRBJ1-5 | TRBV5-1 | CASSLDPGSNQPQHF
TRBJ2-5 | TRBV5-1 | CASAGEETQYF
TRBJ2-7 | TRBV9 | CASSVGQGGHEQYF
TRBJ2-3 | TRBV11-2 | CASSLQREVAYGTQYF
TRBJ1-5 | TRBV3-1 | CASSQGTGNQPQHF
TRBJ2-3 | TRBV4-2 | CASSQDALGGGRTDTQYF
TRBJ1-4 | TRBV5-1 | CASSLDGLGGLFF
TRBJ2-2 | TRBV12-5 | CASGLPPDLRRPGELFF
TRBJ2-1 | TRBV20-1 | CSAAPDAGYNEQFF
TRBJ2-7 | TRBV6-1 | CASSSGTSREQYF
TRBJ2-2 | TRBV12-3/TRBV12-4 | CASSYIGRNTGELFF
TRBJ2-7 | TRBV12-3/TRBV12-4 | CASSSTPLTYEQYF
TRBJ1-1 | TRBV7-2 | CASSRQGGYTEAFF
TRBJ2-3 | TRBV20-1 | CSARGSLTSTDTQYF
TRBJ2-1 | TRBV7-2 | CASSFASDGHNEQFF
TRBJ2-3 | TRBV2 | CASRRQGPDTQYF
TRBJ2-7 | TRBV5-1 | CASNSGQGYAYEQYF
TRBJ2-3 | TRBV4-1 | CASSQDLRGGNTDTQYF
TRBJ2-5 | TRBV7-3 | CASSPGQEETQYF
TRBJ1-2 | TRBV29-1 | CSVGVGRGTNYGYTF
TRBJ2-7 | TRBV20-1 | CSASTRDITSYEQYF
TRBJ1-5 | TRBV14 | CASSPGGYQPQHF
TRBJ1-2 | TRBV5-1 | CASSWVGTNYGYTF
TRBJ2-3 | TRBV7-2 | CASSLAPQRGFHTDTQYF
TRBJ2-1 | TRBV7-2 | CASSSYGGYNEQFF
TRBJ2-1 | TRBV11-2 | CASILGLAGNEQFF
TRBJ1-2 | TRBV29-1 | CSVGLQGARGGYTF
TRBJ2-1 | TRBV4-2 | CASSQDLGLAPYNEQFF
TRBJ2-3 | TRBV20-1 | CSARLGLASRPADTQYF
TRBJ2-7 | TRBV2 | CASDPTVSYEQYF
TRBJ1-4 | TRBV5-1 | CASSLGQGINEKLFF
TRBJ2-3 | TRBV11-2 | CASSSLAGGPTSTDTQYF
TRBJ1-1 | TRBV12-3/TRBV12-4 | CASSLEGSRTEAFF
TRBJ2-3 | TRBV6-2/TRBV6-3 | CASILGDTQYF
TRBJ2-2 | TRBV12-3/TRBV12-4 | CASRVNTGELFF
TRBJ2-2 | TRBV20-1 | CSAKIPGDGVGGELFF
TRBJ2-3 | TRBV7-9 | CASSLRAGGKSTDTQYF
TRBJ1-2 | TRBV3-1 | CASSQGVTGSYGYTF
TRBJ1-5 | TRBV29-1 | CSVSQSPGQPQHF
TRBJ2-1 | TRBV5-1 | CASSYDFRFGSYNEQFF
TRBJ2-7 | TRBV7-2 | CASSILRGHEQYF
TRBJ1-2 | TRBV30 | CAWSVWDRVYGYTF
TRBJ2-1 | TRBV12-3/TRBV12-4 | CASSLSLGLRGEQFF
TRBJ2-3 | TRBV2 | CASSVSGTSVIDTQYF
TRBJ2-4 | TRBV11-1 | CASSLSRRGGANIQYF
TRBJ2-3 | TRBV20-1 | CSPGLSTDTQYF
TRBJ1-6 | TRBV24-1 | CATSDGTDLPLHF
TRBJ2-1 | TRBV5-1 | CASNSGGIYNEQFF
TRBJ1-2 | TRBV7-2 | CASSFGGYGYTF
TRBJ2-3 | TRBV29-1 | CSVEGETDTQYF
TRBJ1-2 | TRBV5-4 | CASSFWEIYRHGYTF
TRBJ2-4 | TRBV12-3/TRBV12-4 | CASSRLAGGLAKNIQYF
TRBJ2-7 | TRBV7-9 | CASSGRAAYEQYF
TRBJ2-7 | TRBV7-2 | CASSLPGSYEQYF
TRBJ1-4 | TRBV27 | CASSLDEKLFF